The present T cell receptor beta chain was sequenced within a study of blood T cell repertoires in COVID-19. Study-level background: Some COVID-19 samples were acute and others convalescent; all came from the United States, Italy and Spain. Sample material is recorded as cDNA or gDNA derived from T cells, B-cell-depleted T cells, or PBMCs.

This table comes from immunoSEQ multiplex PCR, and its TCRdb copy is limited to in-frame clones, with some not included. The sample yields about 180,000 clones, almost 80% seen once. Participant ages covered roughly 18 to 90 years across about 22 US areas. The sample taken for sequencing was PBMCs or T cells enriched from blood (not recorded which). The clonotype originates from a woman between 50 and 59 years old who had recovered from COVID-19.

The DNA of the CDR3 is TGTGCCAGCAGCCAAGAGGCCAGATATGGCTACACCTTC. It codes for CASSQEARYGYTF. The chain recombines TRBV3-1 (or the pseudogene TRBV3-2) with TRBJ1-2; unclear D gene. Trimming removed 0 bases at V and 5 bases at J, with 7 bases between. CDR3 length equals 13 residues. Germline V gene data show CDR1 as LGHDT and CDR2 as YNNKEL (reference sequence).